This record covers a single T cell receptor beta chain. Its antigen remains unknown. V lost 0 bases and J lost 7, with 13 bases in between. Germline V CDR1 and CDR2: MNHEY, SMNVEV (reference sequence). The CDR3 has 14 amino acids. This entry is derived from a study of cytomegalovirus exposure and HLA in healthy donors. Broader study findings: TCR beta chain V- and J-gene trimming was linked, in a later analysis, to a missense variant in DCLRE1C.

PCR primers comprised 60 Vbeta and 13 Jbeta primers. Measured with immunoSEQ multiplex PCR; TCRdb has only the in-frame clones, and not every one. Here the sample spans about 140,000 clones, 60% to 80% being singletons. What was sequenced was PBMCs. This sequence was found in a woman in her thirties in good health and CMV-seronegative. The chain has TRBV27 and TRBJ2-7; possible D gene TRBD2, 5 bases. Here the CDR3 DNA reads TGTGCCAGCAGTTTATCAGTTGGAAGGAGGGAGCAGTACTTC. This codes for CASSLSVGRREQYF.